This T cell receptor (beta chain) appears in the sequencing data of a study of breast tumors, draining lymph nodes, adjacent tissues. CDR1 ENHRY and CDR2 SYGVKD come from the germline V gene. This CDR3 has 15 residues. The V and J ends lost 10 bases and 0 bases respectively, with 15 bases between them. One entry per CDR3 protein results from TCRdb running MiXCR on the multiplex PCR reads. The sample gives approximately 150,000 distinct CDR3 sequences, about 33% of which show up once; about 2.5% is in the top ten. Samples came from axillary lymph nodes draining the breast cancer. This clonotype was detected many times. Its antigen remains unknown. Whole-study findings and limits: Tumor repertoires ranked between lymph nodes and nontumor tissue in diversity, with V and J gene preferences. Most tumor T cells seemingly derive from lymph node, then expand in tumor. Luminal-like breast cancer showed significantly greater tumor-nontumor repertoire similarity than basal-like breast cancer did. The lymph node origin of tumor T cells was framed as consistent with a hypothesis, not demonstrated.

This TCR derives from a female donor with breast cancer. Some clones in this sample may be carry-over from other donors' samples. The chain couples TRBV10-3 to TRBJ1-4; D is perhaps TRBD1 (6 bases). The source material was axillary lymph node tissue. The CDR3 reads CATTPGQTTNEKLFF. CDR3 DNA sequence: TGTGCCACGACTCCGGGACAAACAACTAATGAAAAACTGTTTTTT.